The clone carrying this TCR beta chain was counted many times. No antigen is known for it. These data come from a study of identical twins. Study results and limitations: The authors noted that invariant MAIT and iNKT cells could partly confound zero-insertion analyses. Among out-of-frame alpha sequences shared by twins, low generation probability occurred in excess.

The CDR3 has 12 residues. In germline, CDR1 is MGHRA, CDR2 YSYEKL. Trimming shortened V by 2 bases and J by 7 bases, and 8 bases separated the two germline ends. Via MiXCR, TCRdb re-called the 5' RACE reads, giving one row per CDR3 protein. The data contain approximately 300,000 distinct CDR3 sequences, 7.5% to 9.5% of them singletons. There were only healthy Caucasians among the donors. This same sample was also part of a study on yellow fever vaccine responses in identical twins.

This clonotype was sampled from a woman between 18 and 29 years old in good health. The chain couples TRBV4-1 to TRBJ1-2, with D hard to call. The sample consisted of CD8+ T cells sorted from blood. The CDR3 protein is CASSQTVTGYTF. The CDR3 DNA is TGCGCCAGCAGCCAAACCGTCACTGGCTACACCTTC.